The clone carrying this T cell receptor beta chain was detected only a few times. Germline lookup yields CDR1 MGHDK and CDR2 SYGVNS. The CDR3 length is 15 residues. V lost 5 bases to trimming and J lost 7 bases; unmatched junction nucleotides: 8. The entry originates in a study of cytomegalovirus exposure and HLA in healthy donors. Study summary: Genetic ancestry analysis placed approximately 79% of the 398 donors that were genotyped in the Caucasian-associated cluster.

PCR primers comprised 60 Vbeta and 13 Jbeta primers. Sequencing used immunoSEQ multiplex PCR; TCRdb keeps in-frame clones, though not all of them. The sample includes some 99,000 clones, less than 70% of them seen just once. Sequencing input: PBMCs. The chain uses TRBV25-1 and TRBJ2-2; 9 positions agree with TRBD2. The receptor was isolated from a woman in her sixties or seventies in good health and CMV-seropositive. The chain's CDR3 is CASSPAGGAGGELFF. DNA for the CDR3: TGTGCCAGCAGTCCGGCGGGGGGGGCCGGCGGGGAGCTGTTTTTT.